The 30 T cell receptor beta chains presented below share a single source sample, sequenced in a study of blood T cell repertoires in COVID-19. Generated by immunoSEQ multiplex PCR, the TCRdb table keeps only in-frame clones and is missing some. The sample has 95,000 to 150,000 clones; 85% to 90% are singletons. Sequenced: peripheral blood. The receptors come from a man aged 50-59 years with acute or convalescent COVID-19.

The genes are TRBV11-3 and TRBJ2-7, with TRBD1 identical over 7 bases. Germline trimming cut 1 base from V and 0 bases from J; bases unmatched to any gene: 9. The germline V gene encodes CDR1 SGHNT and CDR2 YENEEA. The CDR3 sequence is 17 residues long. CDR3 in amino acids: CASSLGADRPSSYEQYF. As DNA, the CDR3 is TGTGCCAGCAGCTTAGGGGCGGACAGGCCCAGCTCCTACGAGCAGTACTTC.

The chain is built from TRBV3-1 (or the pseudogene TRBV3-2) and TRBJ2-1; 13 positions agree with TRBD2. J lost 0 bases, V lost 4 bases, and 6 bases had no gene match. This CDR3 region has 18 residues. Germline V gene sequence: CDR1 LGHDT, CDR2 YNNKEL (reference sequence). The CDR3 loop is CASSRGTSGVSSYNEQFF. The CDR3 nucleotides are TGTGCCAGCAGCCGGGGGACTAGCGGGGTCAGCTCCTACAATGAGCAGTTCTTC.

The chain uses TRBV6-5 and TRBJ2-2; 9 bases line up with TRBD1. The CDR3 is 14 residues long. The J segment lost 9 bases and the V segment lost 2 bases, leaving 4 bases of the junction unmatched. CDR1 and CDR2 (germline): MNHEY, SVGAGI. CDR3 bases: TGTGCCAGCAGTTACGCGACAGGGGGTCGGGAGCTGTTTTTT. Protein sequence: CASSYATGGRELFF.

This clone was seen at least ten times. V and J are TRBV7-8 and TRBJ2-7; D not certain. From germline, CDR1 is SGHVS and CDR2 FQNEAQ. V was trimmed by 6 bases and J by 7 bases, leaving 19 bases between them. There are 14 residues in the CDR3. CDR3 in DNA: TGTGCCAGCAGACCCGGAATTGGGTCGCGGGAGCAGTACTTC. It encodes CASRPGIGSREQYF. Variable domain in full (rest from reference TRBV7-8 and TRBJ2-7): GAGVSQSPRYKVAKRGQDVALRCDPISGHVSLFWYQQALGQGPEFLTYFQNEAQLDKSGLPSDRFFAERPEGSVSTLKIQRTQQEDSAVYLCASRPGIGSREQYFGPGTRLTVT.

With respect to this clone: The sample has other DNA sequences that encode this CDR3 too. The V call is TRBV19, the J call TRBJ1-2; D ambiguous. V was pared by 2 bases and J by 1 base, with 8 bases between. The CDR3 is 14 amino acids. Germline CDR1 LNHDA, CDR2 SQIVND (reference sequence). The CDR3, as DNA: TGTGCCAGTAGTATAAGTGGCCTTAACTATGGCTACACCTTC. This translates into CASSISGLNYGYTF.

The chain carries TRBV25-1 and TRBJ2-4; D might be TRBD2 (6 bases). Looked up from germline, CDR1 is MGHDK and CDR2 is SYGVNS. The germline V and J ends were trimmed by 5 bases and 9 bases, with 20 bases remaining between them. The CDR3 sequence is 15 residues long. The CDR3 protein is CASSPPSVGEAIQYF. The CDR3 DNA follows: TGTGCCAGCAGTCCCCCGTCGGTGGGGGAGGCCATTCAGTACTTC.

The V and J genes are TRBV18 and TRBJ1-1; possible D gene TRBD1, 5 bases. The CDR3 runs to 14 residues. Germline assignment: CDR1 KGHSH and CDR2 LQKENI. V lost 0 bases and J lost 5, with 10 bases in between. The CDR3 is CASSPPLGGTEAFF. CDR3 DNA sequence: TGTGCCAGCTCACCACCGTTGGGGGGAACTGAAGCTTTCTTT.

This clone was seen a few times. This chain connects TRBV18 to TRBJ1-2, with TRBD1 identical over 8 bases. Unmatched junction bases numbered 6, after V lost 6 bases and J lost 6 bases. The germline V gene encodes CDR1 KGHSH and CDR2 LQKENI. This CDR3 has 13 residues. The CDR3 DNA reads as TGTGCCAGCTCCCGGGACAGGATTAATGGCTACACCTTC. As protein: CASSRDRINGYTF.

This clone was counted a single time. The genes are TRBV5-1 and TRBJ1-2, with 8 positions matching TRBD1. The CDR3 loop spans 14 amino acids. The germline CDR1 and CDR2 sequences are SGHRS and YFSETQ. The V gene end was trimmed by 3 bases and the J gene end by 7 bases; junction bases not matched to a gene: 8. This chain's CDR3 is CASSSLTGDRGYTF. The CDR3, as DNA: TGCGCCAGCAGCTCCCTGACAGGGGATCGTGGCTACACCTTC.

J is TRBJ2-7 and V is TRBV9; maybe TRBD2 (6 bases). Trimming left V 2 bases short and J 4 bases short, with 13 bases between. CDR1 and CDR2 from the germline V gene are SGDLS and YYNGEE. This CDR3 comprises 14 residues. The DNA for the CDR3 is TGTGCCAGCAGCGTGGGGGGAGGTGGATACGAGCAGTACTTC. Translating it yields CASSVGGGGYEQYF. Variable domain in full (rest from reference TRBV9 and TRBJ2-7): DSGVTQTPKHLITATGQRVTLRCSPRSGDLSVYWYQQSLDQGLQFLIQYYNGEERAKGNILERFSAQQFPDLHSELNLSSLELGDSALYFCASSVGGGGYEQYFGPGTRLTVT.

The chain employs TRBV27 and TRBJ1-1; weak D call: TRBD1 (5 bases). V was clipped by 3 bases and J by 4 bases, with 9 bases between them. Per the germline V gene, CDR1 is MNHEY and CDR2 is SMNVEV (reference sequence). This CDR3 has 13 amino acids. Here the CDR3 DNA reads TGTGCCAGCAGTTTCAGGGTGAGCACTGAAGCTTTCTTT. Translation gives CASSFRVSTEAFF.

Of note for this clone: Other DNA sequences in the same sample also yield this CDR3. The gene calls are TRBV7-2 and TRBJ2-3; TRBD2 matches at 8 bases. In germline, CDR1 is SGHTA, CDR2 FQGNSA. The CDR3 totals 14 residues. V was clipped by 3 bases and J by 4 bases; unmatched bases: 3. The CDR3: CASSLEAGADTQYF. CDR3 nucleotides: TGTGCCAGCAGCTTGGAAGCGGGAGCAGATACGCAGTATTTT.

This chain uses TRBV11-2 with TRBJ2-3; D remains ambiguous. The germline V gene has CDR1 SGHAT and CDR2 FQNNGV. V was shortened by 1 base and J by 6 bases, with 5 bases between the two germline ends. The length of the CDR3 is 12 residues. The CDR3 sequence: CASSLVQDTQYF. As DNA, the CDR3 is TGTGCCAGCAGCTTAGTCCAGGATACGCAGTATTTT.

The V gene is TRBV11-2, the J gene TRBJ2-1, with TRBD2 matching 8 bases. The CDR3 sequence is 18 residues long. The V and J ends lost 5 bases and 3 bases, in that order; junction bases with no gene match: 15. The germline V gene encodes CDR1 SGHAT and CDR2 FQNNGV. CDR3 sequence: CASSPSYLAGLIYNEQFF. DNA for the CDR3: TGTGCCAGCAGCCCATCTTACTTAGCGGGACTTATCTACAATGAGCAGTTCTTC.

The chain links TRBV14 to TRBJ2-2, with 9 bases matching TRBD1. This CDR3 has 17 residues. V trimming: 2 bases; J trimming: 5 bases; junction bases outside the gene matches: 9. CDR1 SGHDN and CDR2 FVKESK come from the germline V gene. Here the CDR3 DNA reads TGTGCCAGCAGCCAATCCCCCGGGACAGGGAGGACCGGGGAGCTGTTTTTT. Its translation is CASSQSPGTGRTGELFF.

The chain joins TRBV4-2 to TRBJ2-1; maybe TRBD2 (6 bases). This CDR3 is built from 14 residues. Germline V gene lookup returns CDR1 LGHNA and CDR2 YNFKEQ. Trimming left V 8 bases short and J 4 bases short, with 15 bases between. DNA of the CDR3: TGTGCCAGCGCGAATAGCGGACTTTACAATGAGCAGTTCTTC. Protein product: CASANSGLYNEQFF.

This chain connects TRBV24-1 to TRBJ2-2, with TRBD1 as a possible D gene (6 bases). Per the germline V gene, CDR1 is KGHDR and CDR2 is SFDVKD. Trimming removed 4 bases at V and 4 bases at J, with 12 bases between. This CDR3 has 15 residues. DNA for the CDR3: TGTGCCACCAGTGACTCGACAGGTCCCACCGGGGAGCTGTTTTTT. Translated, it gives CATSDSTGPTGELFF.

This chain links TRBV2 with TRBJ2-5; 7 positions agree with TRBD1. The germline CDR1 and CDR2 sequences are SNHLY and FYNNEI. V dropped 4 bases and J dropped 6; count of bases not matched to a gene: 8. CDR3 size: 14 residues. The DNA for the CDR3 is TGTGCCAGCAGTGTTGTAGGGGGCGCACAGACCCAGTACTTC. It specifies CASSVVGGAQTQYF.

The chain carries TRBV5-6 and TRBJ2-2; 10 bases are shared with TRBD1. The CDR3 has 15 amino acids. After removal of 3 bases from V and 7 bases from J, the junction contained 6 bases not matched to a gene. Germline V CDR1 and CDR2: SGHDT, YYEEEE. CDR3: CASSSTGGAGGELFF. Here the CDR3 DNA reads TGTGCCAGCAGCTCGACAGGGGGCGCTGGCGGGGAGCTGTTTTTT.

The V gene is TRBV21-1, the J gene TRBJ1-6; whether TRBD1, the table's D call, matches the DNA was not checked. TRBV21-1 is tagged as a pseudogene. CDR3 size: 16 residues. The chain's CDR3 is CASSSKWQGWVSPLHF. CDR3 coding DNA: TGTGCCAGCAGCTCAAAGTGGCAGGGGTGGGTTTCACCCCTCCACTTT.

This clone was recorded only once. V gene TRBV11-2 combines with J gene TRBJ2-5; 7 positions agree with TRBD1. Trimming cost V 5 bases and J 2 bases; bases outside gene matches: 5. The germline CDR1 and CDR2 sequences are SGHAT and FQNNGV. The CDR3 extends over 14 amino acids. The CDR3 spells CASSRQGTQETQYF. Written as DNA, the CDR3 is TGTGCCAGCAGCCGACAGGGTACGCAAGAGACCCAGTACTTC.

The chain employs TRBV30 and TRBJ2-3, with 8 nucleotides matching TRBD1. CDR1 and CDR2 from the germline V gene are GTSNPN and SVGIG (reference sequence). The CDR3 extends over 13 amino acids. Trimming at V came to 0 bases and at J to 5 bases, leaving 1 base not matched to a gene. CDR3: CAWSVQGGDTQYF. The CDR3 nucleotides read TGTGCCTGGAGTGTACAGGGGGGAGATACGCAGTATTTT.

The gene calls are TRBV27 and TRBJ1-2, with D perhaps TRBD1 (5 bases). V was trimmed by 2 bases and J by 8 bases, leaving 15 bases between them. Germline CDR1 is MNHEY and CDR2 is SMNVEV (reference sequence). CDR3 size: 14 residues. CDR3 loop: CASSLDPPGLGYTF. CDR3 bases: TGTGCCAGCAGTTTAGATCCCCCAGGGCTCGGCTACACCTTC.

The gene calls are TRBV19 and TRBJ2-2; a possible D gene is TRBD2 (6 bases). The CDR3 is 15 amino acids. Germline V gene sequence: CDR1 LNHDA, CDR2 SQIVND (reference sequence). V lost 1 base and J 5 bases, leaving 11 bases between the germline ends. In DNA form, the CDR3 reads TGTGCCAGTAGTATAGGAGGAGGGGAGACCGGGGAGCTGTTTTTT. This codes for CASSIGGGETGELFF.

The chain couples TRBV5-4 to TRBJ2-7; 11 bases agree with TRBD2. CDR3 length equals 16 residues. With V trimmed by 0 bases and J by 0 bases, 2 bases remained unmatched. Germline CDR1 is SGHNT and CDR2 is YYREEE (reference sequence). Written as DNA, the CDR3 is TGTGCCAGCAGCTTGGGACTAGCGGGAACCTCCTACGAGCAGTACTTC. This encodes CASSLGLAGTSYEQYF.

The rearrangement links TRBV7-6 to TRBJ2-1; no definite D call. Germline-derived CDR1 and CDR2 are SGHVS and FNYEAQ. The CDR3 extends over 15 amino acids. Between the trimmed V and J ends, which lost 1 base and 4 bases, there was a span of 11 bases. CDR3 amino acids: CASSLDQGVYNEQFF. CDR3 DNA sequence: TGTGCCAGCAGCTTAGATCAAGGAGTTTACAATGAGCAGTTCTTC.

The chain carries TRBV11-2 and TRBJ1-2; 7 nucleotides align to TRBD1. The trim removed 3 bases at V and 8 bases at J, leaving 6 bases unmatched. Germline CDR1 and CDR2: SGHAT and FQNNGV. This CDR3 contains 13 residues. The CDR3, as DNA: TGTGCCAGCAGCTTTGGCAGGGGGTCCGGCTACACCTTC. It encodes CASSFGRGSGYTF.

V and J are TRBV18 and TRBJ2-3, with 7 bases matching TRBD2. The CDR3 consists of 17 residues. V shed 0 bases and J 0 bases; nucleotides not matched to a gene: 6. Looked up from germline, CDR1 is KGHSH and CDR2 is LQKENI. CDR3 sequence: CASSPPASGPSTDTQYF. The CDR3 DNA sequence: TGTGCCAGCTCACCACCGGCTAGCGGACCTAGCACAGATACGCAGTATTTT.

The gene calls are TRBV24-1 and TRBJ2-4; 8 bases fit TRBD2. The germline V gene encodes CDR1 KGHDR and CDR2 SFDVKD. The CDR3 runs to 20 residues. The J segment lost 0 bases and the V segment lost 1 base, leaving 13 bases of the junction unmatched. This CDR3 is CATSDFHTSRLATAKNIQYF. DNA for the CDR3: TGTGCCACCAGTGATTTCCACACCTCTCGACTAGCGACAGCCAAAAACATTCAGTACTTC.

The J gene is TRBJ1-5, the V gene TRBV2; D is perhaps TRBD1 (6 bases). The V gene's germline CDR1 is SNHLY and CDR2 FYNNEI. This CDR3 has 17 residues. The V and J ends lost 10 bases and 0 bases respectively, with 22 bases between them. The CDR3 DNA reads as TGTGCCACCGCGCCTAACCGACAGGCGGATAGCAATCAGCCCCAGCATTTT. Its protein product is CATAPNRQADSNQPQHF. Using reference TRBV2 and TRBJ1-5 for the parts outside the CDR3, the full variable domain is EPEVTQTPSHQVTQMGQEVILRCVPISNHLYFYWYRQILGQKVEFLVSFYNNEISEKSEIFDDQFSVERPDGSNFTLKIRSTKLEDSAMYFCATAPNRQADSNQPQHFGDGTRLSIL.